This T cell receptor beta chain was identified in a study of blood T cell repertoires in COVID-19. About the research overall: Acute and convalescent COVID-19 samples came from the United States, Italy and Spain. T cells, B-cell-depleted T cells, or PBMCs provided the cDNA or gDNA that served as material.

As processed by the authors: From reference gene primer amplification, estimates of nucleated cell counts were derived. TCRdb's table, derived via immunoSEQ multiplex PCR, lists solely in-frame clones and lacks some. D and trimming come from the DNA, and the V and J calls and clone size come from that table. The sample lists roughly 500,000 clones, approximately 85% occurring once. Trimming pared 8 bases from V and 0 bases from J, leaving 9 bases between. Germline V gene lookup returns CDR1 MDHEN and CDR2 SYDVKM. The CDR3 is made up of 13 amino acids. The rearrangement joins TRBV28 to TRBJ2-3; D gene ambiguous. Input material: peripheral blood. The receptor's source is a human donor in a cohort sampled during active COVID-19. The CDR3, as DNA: TGTGCCAGCGGCACAGCTAGCACAGATACGCAGTATTTT. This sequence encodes CASGTASTDTQYF. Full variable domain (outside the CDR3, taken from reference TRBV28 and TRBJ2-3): DVKVTQSSRYLVKRTGEKVFLECVQDMDHENMFWYRQDPGLGLRLIYFSYDVKMKEKGDIPEGYSVSREKKERFSLILESASTNQTSMYLCASGTASTDTQYFGPGTRLTVL.